At least ten counts were recorded for the clone carrying this T cell receptor beta chain. As yet, its antigen is unknown. Preparing the TCRbeta library involved the use of unique molecular identifiers. TCRdb re-called the PCR reads through MiXCR, storing one row per CDR3 protein. The sample consists of roughly 150,000 distinct CDR3 sequences, approximately 12% of them appearing once. This sample was included in a study of T-cell reconstitution after alpha-beta-depleted transplantation in children. The study's findings and limits: About two months after transplant, alpha-beta T cells reportedly came from several hundred expanded graft clones. Surviving recipient T cells and thymic progenitors produced the high day-60 TCRbeta diversity seen in some patients. T-cell numbers and diversity one year post-transplant derived largely from freshly generated T cells.

The CDR3 is 17 residues long. Trimming removed 5 bases from V and 2 bases from J; junction bases left unmatched: 8. The genes are TRBV12-3 or TRBV12-4 and TRBJ2-5, with TRBD2 identical over 13 bases. The receptor's source is a boy aged 2 to 10 with acute myeloid leukemia, due to receive a stem cell transplant. The source was PBMCs, collected before TCRalphabeta/CD19-depleted stem cell transplant. The CDR3 DNA is TGTGCCAGCAGTCCTACTCTACTAGCGGGGGGGCAAGAGACCCAGTACTTC. This sequence encodes CASSPTLLAGGQETQYF.